What follows describes a single TCR beta chain. This entry comes from a study of somatic mutations in cytotoxic T cells in rheumatoid arthritis. Assay used: immunoSEQ multiplex PCR; TCRdb lists only in-frame clones, some missing. The sample shows more than 25,000 clones, about 80% of them seen only once. Germline CDR1 and CDR2: MNHEY and SMNVEV (reference sequence). Trimming left V 5 bases short and J 1 base short, with 3 bases between. CDR3 length equals 12 residues. The V call is TRBV27, the J call TRBJ2-1, with unresolved D. The origin of this receptor is a middle-aged man in good health. The sequenced sample was CD8+ T cells sorted from blood. The CDR3, as DNA: TGTGCCAGCAGTGGATCCTACAATGAGCAGTTCTTC. Translating it yields CASSGSYNEQFF.